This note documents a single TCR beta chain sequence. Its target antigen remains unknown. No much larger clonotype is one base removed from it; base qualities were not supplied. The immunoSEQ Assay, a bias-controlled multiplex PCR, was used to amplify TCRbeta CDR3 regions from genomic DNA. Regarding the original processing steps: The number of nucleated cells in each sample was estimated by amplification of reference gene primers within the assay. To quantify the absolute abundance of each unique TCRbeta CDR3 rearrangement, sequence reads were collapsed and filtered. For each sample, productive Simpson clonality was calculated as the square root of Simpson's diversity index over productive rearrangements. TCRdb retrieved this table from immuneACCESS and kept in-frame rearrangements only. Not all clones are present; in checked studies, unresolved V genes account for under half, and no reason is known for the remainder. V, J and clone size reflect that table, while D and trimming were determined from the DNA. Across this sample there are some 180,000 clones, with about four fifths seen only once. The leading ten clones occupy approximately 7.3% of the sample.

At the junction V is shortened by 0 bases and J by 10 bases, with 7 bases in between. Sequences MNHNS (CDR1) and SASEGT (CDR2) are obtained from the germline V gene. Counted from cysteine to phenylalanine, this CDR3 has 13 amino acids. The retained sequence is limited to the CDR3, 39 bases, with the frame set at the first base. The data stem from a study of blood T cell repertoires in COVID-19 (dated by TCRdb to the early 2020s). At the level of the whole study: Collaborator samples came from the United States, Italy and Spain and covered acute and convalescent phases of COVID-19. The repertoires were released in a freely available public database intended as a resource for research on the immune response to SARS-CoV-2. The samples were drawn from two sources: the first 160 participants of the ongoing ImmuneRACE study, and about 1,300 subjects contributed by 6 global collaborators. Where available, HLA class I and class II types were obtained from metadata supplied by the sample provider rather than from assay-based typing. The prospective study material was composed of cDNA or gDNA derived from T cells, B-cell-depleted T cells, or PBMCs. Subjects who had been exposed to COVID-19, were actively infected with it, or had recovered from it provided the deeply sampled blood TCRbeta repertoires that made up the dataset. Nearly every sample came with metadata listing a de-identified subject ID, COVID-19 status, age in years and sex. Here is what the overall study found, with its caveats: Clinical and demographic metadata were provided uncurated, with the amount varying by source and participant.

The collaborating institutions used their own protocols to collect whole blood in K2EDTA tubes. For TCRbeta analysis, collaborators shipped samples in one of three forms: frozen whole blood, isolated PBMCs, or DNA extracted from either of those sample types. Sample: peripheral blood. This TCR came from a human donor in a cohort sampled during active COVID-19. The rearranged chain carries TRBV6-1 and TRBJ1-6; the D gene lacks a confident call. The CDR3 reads CASSEAGNSPLHF. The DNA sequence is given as TGTGCCAGCAGTGAAGCCGGGAACTCACCCCTCCACTTT.